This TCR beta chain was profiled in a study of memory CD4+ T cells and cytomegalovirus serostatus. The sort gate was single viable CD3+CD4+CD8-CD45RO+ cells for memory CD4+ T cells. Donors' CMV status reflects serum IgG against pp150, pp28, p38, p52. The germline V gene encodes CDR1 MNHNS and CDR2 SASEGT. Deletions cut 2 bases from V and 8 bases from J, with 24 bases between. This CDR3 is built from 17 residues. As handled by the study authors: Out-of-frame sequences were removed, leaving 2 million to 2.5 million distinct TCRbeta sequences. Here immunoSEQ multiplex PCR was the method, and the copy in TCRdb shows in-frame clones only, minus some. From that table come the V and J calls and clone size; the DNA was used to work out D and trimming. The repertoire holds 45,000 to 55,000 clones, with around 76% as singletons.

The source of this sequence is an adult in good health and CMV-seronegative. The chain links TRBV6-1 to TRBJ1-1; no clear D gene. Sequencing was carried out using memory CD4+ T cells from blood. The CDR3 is CASSEILTARPQREAFF. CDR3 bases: TGTGCCAGCAGTGAAATCCTAACCGCTAGGCCCCAGAGGGAAGCTTTCTTT.